This T cell receptor beta chain was found in a study of human T cells and chemical hapten exposure. TCRdb re-analysed the RACE reads in MiXCR, keeping a single row per CDR3 protein. The table records roughly 380,000 distinct CDR3 sequences, 4.8% of them present only once. With V trimmed by 5 bases and J by 4 bases, 4 bases remained unmatched. Germline-derived CDR1 and CDR2 are SQVTM and ANQGSEA. CDR3 length equals 12 residues. Regarding time point: patch test 1, 2 weeks after DPC sensitization. Specified treatment: therapeutic diphenylcyclopropenone sensitization with weekly scalp DPC. The drawing of blood occurred before each patch test was applied.

Specimen: whole blood, collected in connection with sensitization to the hapten diphenylcyclopropenone (DPC). This sequence was found in a woman between 50 and 59 years old with alopecia areata. Some clones in this sample may be carry-over from other donors' samples. The V call is TRBV29-1, the J call TRBJ2-7, with TRBD1 identical over 8 bases. In nucleotides, the CDR3 is TGCAGCGTTCGGCAGGGGGCTTACGAGCAGTACTTC. Residues: CSVRQGAYEQYF.